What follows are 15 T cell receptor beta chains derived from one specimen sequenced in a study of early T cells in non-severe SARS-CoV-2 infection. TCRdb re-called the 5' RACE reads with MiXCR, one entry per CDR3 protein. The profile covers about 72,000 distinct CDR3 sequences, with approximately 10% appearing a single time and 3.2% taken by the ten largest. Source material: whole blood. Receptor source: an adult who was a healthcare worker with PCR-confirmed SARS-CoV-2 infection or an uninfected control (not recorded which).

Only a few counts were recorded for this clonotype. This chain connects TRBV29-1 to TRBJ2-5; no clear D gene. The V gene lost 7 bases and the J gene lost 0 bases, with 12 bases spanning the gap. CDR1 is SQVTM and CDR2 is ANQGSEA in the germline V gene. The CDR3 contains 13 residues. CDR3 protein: CSAVGDNQETQYF. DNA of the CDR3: TGCAGCGCTGTTGGGGATAACCAAGAGACCCAGTACTTC.

CDR3: CSAPAQGQNIQYF. The CDR3 bases are TGCAGTGCCCCCGCACAGGGACAAAACATTCAGTACTTC. The chain has TRBV20-1 and TRBJ2-4, with D perhaps matching TRBD1 (6 bases). Trimming removed 6 bases from V and 5 bases from J, with 14 bases in between. The CDR3 has 13 residues. Germline values: CDR1 DFQATT, CDR2 SNEGSKA (reference sequence).

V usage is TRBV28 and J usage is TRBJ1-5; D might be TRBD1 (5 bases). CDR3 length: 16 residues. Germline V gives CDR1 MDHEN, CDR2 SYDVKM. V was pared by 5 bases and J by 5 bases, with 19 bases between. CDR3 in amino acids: CASSADMGTRDQPQHF. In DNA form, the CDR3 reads TGTGCCAGCAGTGCCGACATGGGGACCCGGGATCAGCCCCAGCATTTT. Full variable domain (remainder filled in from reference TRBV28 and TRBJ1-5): DVKVTQSSRYLVKRTGEKVFLECVQDMDHENMFWYRQDPGLGLRLIYFSYDVKMKEKGDIPEGYSVSREKKERFSLILESASTNQTSMYLCASSADMGTRDQPQHFGDGTRLSIL.

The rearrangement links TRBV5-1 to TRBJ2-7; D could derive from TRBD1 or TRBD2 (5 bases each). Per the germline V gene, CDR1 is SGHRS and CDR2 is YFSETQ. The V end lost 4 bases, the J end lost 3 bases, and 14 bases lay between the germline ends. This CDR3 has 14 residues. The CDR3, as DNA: TGCGCCAGCAGCCTCCGGGGCCCCGACTACGAGCAGTACTTC. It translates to CASSLRGPDYEQYF.

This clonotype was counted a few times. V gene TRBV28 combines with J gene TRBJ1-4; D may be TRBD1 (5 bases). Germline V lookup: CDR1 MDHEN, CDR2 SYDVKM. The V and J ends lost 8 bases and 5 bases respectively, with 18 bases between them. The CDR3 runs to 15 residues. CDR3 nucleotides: TGTGCCAGCCGATTTTCAGGGCGAGGGAATGAAAAACTGTTTTTT. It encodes CASRFSGRGNEKLFF.

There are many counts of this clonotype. The DNA for the CDR3 is TGTGCCAGCACCCTAAACCCGGCCGGGACAGGGAATGATGAGCAGTTCTTC. This codes for CASTLNPAGTGNDEQFF. This chain uses TRBV7-8 with TRBJ2-1; 9 bases fit TRBD1. The germline gives CDR1 SGHVS, CDR2 FQNEAQ. This CDR3 is 17 amino acids long. The V and J ends lost 7 bases and 8 bases, in that order; junction bases with no gene match: 18.

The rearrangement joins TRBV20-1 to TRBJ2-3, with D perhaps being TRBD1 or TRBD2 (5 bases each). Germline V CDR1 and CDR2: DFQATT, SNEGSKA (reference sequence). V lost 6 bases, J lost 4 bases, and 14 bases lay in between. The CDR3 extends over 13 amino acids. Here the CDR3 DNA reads TGCAGTGCAACGGGACCCGCCCCAGATACGCAGTATTTT. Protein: CSATGPAPDTQYF.

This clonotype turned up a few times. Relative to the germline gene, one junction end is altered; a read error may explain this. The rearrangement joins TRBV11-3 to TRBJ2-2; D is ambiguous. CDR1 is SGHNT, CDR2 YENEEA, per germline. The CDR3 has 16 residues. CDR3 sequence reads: CASSFGQPVNNGELFF. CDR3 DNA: TGTGCCAGCAGCTTCGGCCAGCCCGTCAACAACGGGGAGCTGTTTTTT.

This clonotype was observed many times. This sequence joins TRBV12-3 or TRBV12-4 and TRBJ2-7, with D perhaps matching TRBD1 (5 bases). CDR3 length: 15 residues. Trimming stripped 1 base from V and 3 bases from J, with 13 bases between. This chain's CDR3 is CASSLGQGKDYEQYF. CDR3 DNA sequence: TGTGCCAGCAGTTTAGGGCAGGGAAAGGACTACGAGCAGTACTTC.

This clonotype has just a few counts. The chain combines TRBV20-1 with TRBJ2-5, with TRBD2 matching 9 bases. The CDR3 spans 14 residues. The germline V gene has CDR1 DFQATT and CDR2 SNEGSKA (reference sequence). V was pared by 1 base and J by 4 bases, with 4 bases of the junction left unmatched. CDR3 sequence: CSARGGRVGETQYF. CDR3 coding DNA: TGCAGTGCTAGAGGCGGGAGGGTAGGAGAGACCCAGTACTTC.

The CDR3 DNA sequence: TGCAGTGCTGCCGGACAGGGAAAGAGCTCCTACAATGAGCAGTTCTTC. Translation: CSAAGQGKSSYNEQFF. This chain links TRBV20-1 with TRBJ2-1, with 8 positions matching TRBD1. Germline trimming cut 5 bases from V and 0 bases from J; bases unmatched to any gene: 9. This CDR3 is 16 amino acids long. Germline V lookup: CDR1 DFQATT, CDR2 SNEGSKA (reference sequence).

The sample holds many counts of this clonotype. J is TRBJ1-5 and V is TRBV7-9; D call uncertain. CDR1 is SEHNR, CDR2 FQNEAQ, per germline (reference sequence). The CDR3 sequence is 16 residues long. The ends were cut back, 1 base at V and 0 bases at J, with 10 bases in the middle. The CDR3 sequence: CASSLDKYNSNQPQHF. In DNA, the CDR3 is TGTGCCAGCAGCTTAGACAAGTATAATAGCAATCAGCCCCAGCATTTT.

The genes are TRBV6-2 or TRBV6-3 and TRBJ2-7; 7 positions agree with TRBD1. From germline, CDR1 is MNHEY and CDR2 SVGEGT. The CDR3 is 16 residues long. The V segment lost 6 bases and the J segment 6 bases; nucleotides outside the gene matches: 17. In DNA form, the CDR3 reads TGTGCCAGCAGCCATCGCCGGGACAGTATGTTCGGCGAGCAGTACTTC. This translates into CASSHRRDSMFGEQYF.

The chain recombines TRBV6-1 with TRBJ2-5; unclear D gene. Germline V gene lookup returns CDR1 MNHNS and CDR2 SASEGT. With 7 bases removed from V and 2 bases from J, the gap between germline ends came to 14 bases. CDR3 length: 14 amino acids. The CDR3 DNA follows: TGTGCCAGCAACCCGACGGTGGGGCAAGAGACCCAGTACTTC. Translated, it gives CASNPTVGQETQYF.

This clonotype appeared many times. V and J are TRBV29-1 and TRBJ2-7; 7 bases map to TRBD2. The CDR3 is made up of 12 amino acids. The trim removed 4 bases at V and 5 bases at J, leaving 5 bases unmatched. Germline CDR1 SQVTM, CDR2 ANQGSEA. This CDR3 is CSVGGGPNEQYF. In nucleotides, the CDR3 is TGCAGCGTTGGGGGAGGGCCCAACGAGCAGTACTTC.